This T cell receptor (beta chain) was documented in a study of cytomegalovirus exposure and HLA in healthy donors. Whole-study results and caveats: The study dropped some indistinguishable V segments, TRBV6-2 and TRBV6-3 among them. Later analysis suggested links between common viral pathogens and several top significant clusters.

A word on this clone: Its antigen is unidentified.

A multiplex PCR was run with 60 Vbeta primers and 13 Jbeta primers. TCRdb keeps only in-frame clones here, not all; method: immunoSEQ multiplex PCR. The table has around 64,000 clones, around 61% seen once. The CDR3 consists of 13 residues. CDR1 and CDR2 (germline): MDHEN, SYDVKM. V lost 3 bases to trimming and J lost 0 bases, with 5 bases between them. Sequencing was done on a sample of PBMCs. This clonotype originated in a woman aged 45 to 65 in good health and CMV-seronegative. The J gene is TRBJ1-2, the V gene TRBV28, with unresolved D. CDR3 DNA sequence: TGTGCCAGCAGTTTCCCGTCTAACTATGGCTACACCTTC. This gives the protein CASSFPSNYGYTF.